The clone carrying this T cell receptor beta chain has more than one count but fewer than ten. Its antigen is not identified. MiXCR, applied by TCRdb to the reads, yields one record per CDR3 protein. The data show approximately 1,000,000 distinct CDR3 sequences, 25% to 40% seen once. V gave up 7 bases and J gave up 7 bases, with 11 bases separating them. There are 13 residues in the CDR3. The germline V gene has CDR1 SNHLY and CDR2 FYNNEI. This entry is derived from a study of T cell repertoires in cytomegalovirus infection. Study observations and caveats: CMV-specific TCR beta clonotypes restricted by HLA-C dominated the ex vivo response.

The TCR originated in a human donor in good health (CMV status not recorded). Some clones in this sample may be carry-over from other donors' samples. The specimen comprised cultured CD8+ T cells from PBMCs, sampled from culture after CMV antigen stimulation. The chain links TRBV2 to TRBJ1-6; D gene ambiguous. The CDR3 region is CASKRTDNSPLHF. The DNA of the CDR3 is TGTGCCAGCAAGAGGACGGACAATTCACCCCTCCACTTT.